This paragraph reports one T cell receptor beta chain. No antigen is known for it. The germline gives CDR1 SQVTM, CDR2 ANQGSEA. This CDR3 is 15 amino acids long. V lost 0 bases to trimming and J lost 2 bases; unmatched junction nucleotides: 4. This sample was taken from a study of cytomegalovirus exposure and HLA in healthy donors. In the study overall: Genotyping showed 75% to 90% of fewer than 500 donors falling in the Caucasian-associated ancestry cluster.

Study results and limitations: The study found most TCR sequences rare, yet found some public TCRs in many donors. Later work found most CMV-associated TCR beta chains apparently HLA-restricted.

Amplification used 60 Vbeta primers and 13 Jbeta primers. Original handling: There were 80 million or so unique TCR beta chains by a later count, and around 10 million of them were shared. Here immunoSEQ multiplex PCR was the method, and the copy in TCRdb shows in-frame clones only, minus some. Clone size and V and J calls were adopted from that table, with D and trimming inferred from the DNA. Its listing shows 70,000 or so clones. The TCR sequence derives from a middle-aged man in good health and CMV-seronegative. This chain uses TRBV29-1 with TRBJ2-3; TRBD1 matches 8 bases. Sequencing was done on a sample of PBMCs. CDR3 in amino acids: CSVEDLGQVTDTQYF. In nucleotides, the CDR3 is TGCAGCGTTGAAGATCTGGGACAGGTCACAGATACGCAGTATTTT.